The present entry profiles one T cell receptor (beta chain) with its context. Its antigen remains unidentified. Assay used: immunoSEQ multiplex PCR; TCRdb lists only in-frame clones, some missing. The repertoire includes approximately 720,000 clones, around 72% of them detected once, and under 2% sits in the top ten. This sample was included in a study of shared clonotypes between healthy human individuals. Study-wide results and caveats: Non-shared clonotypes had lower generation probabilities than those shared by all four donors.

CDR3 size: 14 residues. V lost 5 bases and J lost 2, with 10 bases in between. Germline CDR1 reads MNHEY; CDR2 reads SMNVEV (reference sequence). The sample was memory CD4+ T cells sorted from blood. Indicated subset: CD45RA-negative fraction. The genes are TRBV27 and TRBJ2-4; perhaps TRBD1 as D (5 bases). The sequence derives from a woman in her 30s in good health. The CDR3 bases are TGTGCCAGCAGTCCCGACAGAACCAAAAACATTCAGTACTTC. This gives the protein CASSPDRTKNIQYF.